Presented here are 26 T cell receptor beta chains from one specimen sequenced in a study of shared clonotypes between healthy human individuals. The table came from immunoSEQ multiplex PCR; TCRdb's copy has only in-frame clones and leaves some out. The sample has approximately 1,000,000 clones, 75% to 80% seen once; the top ten hold more than 0.5%. Sequencing was done on a sample of memory CD4+ T cells from PBMCs. This sample's subset: CD45RA-negative fraction. These TCRs come from a man younger than 30 in good health. Some clones in this sample may be carry-over from other donors' samples.

This chain links TRBV27 with TRBJ1-5; perhaps TRBD1 as D (6 bases). V lost 2 bases and J 9 bases, leaving 11 bases between the germline ends. CDR1 MNHEY and CDR2 SMNVEV come from the germline V gene (reference sequence). The CDR3 runs to 13 residues. The CDR3 here is CASSLNREMPQHF. In DNA form, the CDR3 reads TGTGCCAGCAGTTTAAACAGGGAGATGCCCCAGCATTTT.

The V gene is TRBV19, the J gene TRBJ2-5; 9 bases line up with TRBD1. There are 17 residues in the CDR3. V lost 3 bases and J lost 5; bases outside the gene matches: 13. The germline CDR1 and CDR2 sequences are LNHDA and SQIVND (reference sequence). DNA of the CDR3: TGTGCCAGTAGTATGAATTCCGGGACAGGGTGGTTGGAGACCCAGTACTTC. It specifies CASSMNSGTGWLETQYF. The full variable domain, with the rest looked up from reference TRBV19 and TRBJ2-5, is DGGITQSPKYLFRKEGQNVTLSCEQNLNHDAMYWYRQDPGQGLRLIYYSQIVNDFQKGDIAEGYSVSREKKESFPLTVTSAQKNPTAFYLCASSMNSGTGWLETQYFGPGTRLLVL.

This chain connects TRBV4-1 to TRBJ1-2; the D is unclear. The V gene lost 4 bases and the J gene lost 4 bases, with 10 bases spanning the gap. The CDR3 loop spans 13 amino acids. Germline lookup yields CDR1 MGHRA and CDR2 YSYEKL. The CDR3 DNA is TGCGCCAGCAGCCCAAGTACGGGCTATGGCTACACCTTC. Translating gives CASSPSTGYGYTF.

The rearrangement links TRBV19 to TRBJ1-2, with D maybe TRBD1 (6 bases). V was cut by 3 bases and J by 4 bases, with 9 bases left in between. Germline CDR1 LNHDA, CDR2 SQIVND (reference sequence). This CDR3 has 13 amino acids. The CDR3 DNA reads TGTGCCAGTAGTATGCCAGGGGTCTATGGCTACACCTTC. Residues: CASSMPGVYGYTF.

The chain joins TRBV11-3 to TRBJ2-1; D is unclear. The CDR3 sequence is 15 residues long. Trimming shortened V by 1 base and J by 0 bases, and 7 bases separated the two germline ends. The germline CDR1 and CDR2 sequences are SGHNT and YENEEA. CDR3 in DNA: TGTGCCAGCAGCTTAGGGGCTAGCTCCTACAATGAGCAGTTCTTC. Translated, it gives CASSLGASSYNEQFF.

A note on this clone: In the same sample, other DNA sequences code for this CDR3. The chain couples TRBV5-1 to TRBJ2-1; 7 bases are a match to TRBD2. The CDR3 is 16 residues long. Germline-derived CDR1 and CDR2 are SGHRS and YFSETQ. V was clipped by 0 bases and J by 0 bases; unmatched bases: 3. CDR3 amino acids: CASSLVPSGSYNEQFF. The DNA of the CDR3 is TGCGCCAGCAGCTTGGTCCCTAGCGGCTCCTACAATGAGCAGTTCTTC.

The CDR3 bases are TGTGCCAGCAGCCAAGTGGGGACAGGGCTTCGAAACACCATATATTTT. It is translated as CASSQVGTGLRNTIYF. J is TRBJ1-3 and V is TRBV28, with 9 nucleotides matching TRBD1. J gave up 5 bases and V 6 bases, and 11 bases lay outside the gene matches. CDR1 and CDR2 (germline): MDHEN, SYDVKM. The CDR3 has 16 residues.

V gene TRBV5-1 combines with J gene TRBJ2-1; D is ambiguous. Germline V gene lookup returns CDR1 SGHRS and CDR2 YFSETQ. The CDR3 has 15 residues. V lost 0 bases and J 2 bases, leaving 9 bases between the germline ends. CDR3 residues: CASSLAGLAYNEQFF. CDR3 nucleotide sequence: TGCGCCAGCAGCTTGGCGGGCCTTGCCTACAATGAGCAGTTCTTC. Filled out from reference TRBV5-1 and TRBJ2-1, the complete variable domain reads KAGVTQTPRYLIKTRGQQVTLSCSPISGHRSVSWYQQTPGQGLQFLFEYFSETQRNKGNFPGRFSGRQFSNSRSEMNVSTLELGDSALYLCASSLAGLAYNEQFFGPGTRLTVL.

The chain joins TRBV11-3 to TRBJ2-3; 8 bases match TRBD2. Germline V lookup: CDR1 SGHNT, CDR2 YENEEA. The CDR3 spans 14 residues. J gave up 5 bases and V 1 base, and 2 bases lay outside the gene matches. CDR3 in DNA: TGTGCCAGCAGCTTAGGGACTAGCCTAGATACGCAGTATTTT. This gives the protein CASSLGTSLDTQYF.

This rearrangement joins TRBV14 to TRBJ2-1; unclear D gene. Trimming stripped 0 bases from V and 12 bases from J, with 12 bases between. CDR3 size: 13 residues. CDR1 is SGHDN, CDR2 FVKESK, per germline. The CDR3 loop is CASSQDSGQGQFF. Written as DNA, the CDR3 is TGTGCCAGCAGCCAAGATTCAGGCCAAGGGCAGTTCTTC.

This chain links TRBV5-1 with TRBJ2-1, with TRBD2 matching over 9 bases. The CDR3 has 17 residues. The trim removed 4 bases at V and 0 bases at J, leaving 8 bases unmatched. Germline V lookup: CDR1 SGHRS, CDR2 YFSETQ. The CDR3 sequence is CASSELVSGSSYNEQFF. CDR3 sequence (DNA): TGCGCCAGCAGCGAACTAGTTAGCGGGAGCTCCTACAATGAGCAGTTCTTC.

The chain joins TRBV29-1 to TRBJ1-4; TRBD1 aligns across 7 bases. Germline CDR1 reads SQVTM; CDR2 reads ANQGSEA. CDR3 size: 13 residues. The junction had 9 bases not matched to a gene; V was cut back by 8 bases and J by 6 bases. The CDR3 bases are TGCAGCACGCGACAGGGAGCGGATGAAAAACTGTTTTTT. As protein: CSTRQGADEKLFF. The complete variable domain, with remaining parts taken from reference TRBV29-1 and TRBJ1-4, reads SAVISQKPSRDICQRGTSLTIQCQVDSQVTMMFWYRQQPGQSLTLIATANQGSEATYESGFVIDKFPISRPNLTFSTLTVSNMSPEDSSIYLCSTRQGADEKLFFGSGTQLSVL.

This chain links TRBV9 with TRBJ1-1; 7 bases fit TRBD1. Looked up from germline, CDR1 is SGDLS and CDR2 is YYNGEE. Trimming at V came to 6 bases and at J to 3 bases, leaving 8 bases not matched to a gene. CDR3 size: 14 residues. The CDR3 nucleotides are TGTGCCAGCAACCGACAGGGAGGGGACACTGAAGCTTTCTTT. Protein sequence: CASNRQGGDTEAFF.

The chain's CDR3 is CASAVVRGYEQYF. The CDR3 nucleotides are TGCGCCAGCGCAGTCGTCAGGGGGTACGAGCAGTACTTC. The rearrangement uses TRBV5-1 and TRBJ2-7, with 7 positions matching TRBD1. This CDR3 is built from 13 residues. V lost 7 bases and J lost 4; bases outside the gene matches: 8. Germline V gene lookup returns CDR1 SGHRS and CDR2 YFSETQ. Looking up the rest from reference TRBV5-1 and TRBJ2-7 gives the full variable domain: KAGVTQTPRYLIKTRGQQVTLSCSPISGHRSVSWYQQTPGQGLQFLFEYFSETQRNKGNFPGRFSGRQFSNSRSEMNVSTLELGDSALYLCASAVVRGYEQYFGPGTRLTVT.

This clone was observed at least ten times. J is TRBJ1-3 and V is TRBV5-4; tentatively, D is TRBD1 (6 bases). The length of the CDR3 is 16 residues. Trimming removed 3 bases from V and 4 bases from J, with 17 bases in between. Germline CDR1 SGHNT, CDR2 YYREEE (reference sequence). CDR3 DNA: TGTGCCAGCAGCTCCGCGGGGGCATCACACGGAAACACCATATATTTT. Its protein product is CASSSAGASHGNTIYF. Together with reference TRBV5-4 and TRBJ1-3, the CDR3 gives the full variable domain: ETGVTQSPTHLIKTRGQQVTLRCSSQSGHNTVSWYQQALGQGPQFIFQYYREEENGRGNFPPRFSGLQFPNYSSELNVNALELDDSALYLCASSSAGASHGNTIYFGEGSWLTVV.

A few counts support this clone. The V and J genes are TRBV4-1 and TRBJ2-1; D perhaps matches TRBD1 (6 bases). This CDR3 is 14 amino acids long. CDR1 MGHRA and CDR2 YSYEKL come from the germline V gene. V lost 1 base, J lost 11 bases, and 15 bases lay in between. Here the CDR3 DNA reads TGCGCCAGCAGCCAAGGGGGTTTAGGACAGAAGCAGTTCTTC. Translating gives CASSQGGLGQKQFF.

V is TRBV7-3 and J is TRBJ2-1; 7 bases line up with TRBD2. Germline loops: CDR1 SGHTA, CDR2 FQGTGA. V trimming: 1 base; J trimming: 6 bases; junction bases outside the gene matches: 6. CDR3 length: 15 residues. This CDR3 reads CASSLIDGRANEQFF. DNA of the CDR3: TGTGCCAGCAGCTTAATAGATGGGAGGGCCAATGAGCAGTTCTTC.

V gene TRBV7-9 combines with J gene TRBJ2-6; D gene unclear. V was clipped by 8 bases and J by 0 bases, with 11 bases between them. The CDR3 has 15 residues. Germline V gene lookup returns CDR1 SEHNR and CDR2 FQNEAQ (reference sequence). The CDR3, as DNA: TGTGCCAGCTCCGGCGGTGGCTCTGGGGCCAACGTCCTGACTTTC. Amino acids: CASSGGGSGANVLTF.

This chain joins TRBV15 and TRBJ1-2; no clear D. The CDR3 loop spans 12 amino acids. CDR1 LNHNV and CDR2 YYDKDF come from the germline V gene (reference sequence). Trimming left V 2 bases short and J 3 bases short, with 4 bases between. The CDR3 protein is CATSRQDYGYTF. The CDR3 DNA follows: TGTGCCACCAGCAGACAGGACTATGGCTACACCTTC.

The rearrangement links TRBV4-1 to TRBJ1-4; no clear D. This CDR3 contains 14 residues. The germline CDR1 and CDR2 sequences are MGHRA and YSYEKL. Trimming cost V 5 bases and J 7 bases, with 14 bases left between them. This chain's CDR3 is CASSILSSGEKLFF. The CDR3 DNA is TGCGCCAGCAGCATACTCTCCTCAGGTGAAAAACTGTTTTTT.

This clone was observed many times. The J gene is TRBJ2-1, the V gene TRBV7-9, with 7 bases matching TRBD2. The CDR3 contains 16 residues. The ends lost 5 bases at V and 9 bases at J; junction bases unmatched: 16. Germline V gene lookup returns CDR1 SEHNR and CDR2 FQNEAQ (reference sequence). CDR3 coding DNA: TGTGCCAGCAGCGGGGTAAGGGACTATGTGTCTCGTGAGCAGTTCTTC. Protein: CASSGVRDYVSREQFF.

V usage is TRBV6-5 and J usage is TRBJ2-7; 9 positions match TRBD1. V lost 6 bases and J lost 0; bases outside the gene matches: 3. The CDR3 runs 14 residues. The germline V gene encodes CDR1 MNHEY and CDR2 SVGAGI. The CDR3 reads CASRKGQGSYEQYF. The CDR3 nucleotides are TGTGCCAGCAGGAAGGGACAGGGCTCCTACGAGCAGTACTTC.

CDR3 protein: CASSFQRESYTHNEQFF. As DNA, the CDR3 is TGTGCCAGCAGTTTTCAGCGGGAGAGCTATACCCACAATGAGCAGTTCTTC. This chain connects TRBV28 to TRBJ2-1; 8 bases are shared with TRBD2. The CDR3 length is 17 residues. Germline CDR1 is MDHEN and CDR2 is SYDVKM. Germline trimming cut 3 bases from V and 5 bases from J; bases unmatched to any gene: 12.

The rearrangement links TRBV10-3 to TRBJ2-7; TRBD2 is a possible D gene (5 bases). The length of the CDR3 is 15 residues. Trimming removed 0 bases from V and 3 bases from J, with 12 bases in between. In germline, CDR1 is ENHRY, CDR2 SYGVKD. The CDR3 coding sequence is TGTGCCATCAGTGAGTCTTCGGGGAAAATCTACGAGCAGTACTTC. It is translated as CAISESSGKIYEQYF.

The V gene is TRBV5-5, the J gene TRBJ1-2; TRBD1 is a possible D gene (5 bases). With 3 bases removed from V and 4 bases from J, the gap between germline ends came to 19 bases. Germline loops: CDR1 SGHKS, CDR2 YYEKEE (reference sequence). This CDR3 has 16 residues. Here the CDR3 DNA reads TGTGCCAGCAGCTCGCTACTAGGGCAGGGAGGCTATGGCTACACCTTC. Amino acids: CASSSLLGQGGYGYTF. Combining the CDR3 with reference TRBV5-5 and TRBJ1-2 gives the whole variable domain DAGVTQSPTHLIKTRGQQVTLRCSPISGHKSVSWYQQVLGQGPQFIFQYYEKEERGRGNFPDRFSARQFPNYSSELNVNALLLGDSALYLCASSSLLGQGGYGYTFGSGTRLTVV.

J is TRBJ2-1 and V is TRBV19; possibly TRBD1 for D (7 bases). V was pared by 3 bases and J by 2 bases, with 11 bases between. CDR1 and CDR2 (germline): LNHDA, SQIVND (reference sequence). This CDR3 is built from 15 residues. DNA of the CDR3: TGTGCCAGTAGTATCGCGGGACAGACCTACAATGAGCAGTTCTTC. Translation gives CASSIAGQTYNEQFF.